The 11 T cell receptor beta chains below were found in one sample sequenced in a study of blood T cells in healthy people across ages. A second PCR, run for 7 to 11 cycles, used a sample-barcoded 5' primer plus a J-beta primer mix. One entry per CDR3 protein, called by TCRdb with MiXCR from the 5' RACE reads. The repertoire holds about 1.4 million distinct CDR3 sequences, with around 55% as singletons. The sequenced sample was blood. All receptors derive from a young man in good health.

The CDR3 sequence: CASSLAWGAGVSSTQYF. For the CDR3, the DNA is TGTGCCAGCAGCTTAGCGTGGGGAGCGGGGGTTTCGAGTACGCAGTATTTT. The chain combines TRBV7-2 with TRBJ2-3, with 8 bases identical to TRBD2. Germline loops: CDR1 SGHTA, CDR2 FQGNSA. The CDR3 runs 17 residues. J gave up 8 bases and V 0 bases, and 13 bases lay outside the gene matches. Supplemented by reference TRBV7-2 and TRBJ2-3, the full variable domain reads GAGVSQSPSNKVTEKGKDVELRCDPISGHTALYWYRQSLGQGLEFLIYFQGNSAPDKSGLPSDRFSAERTGGSVSTLTIQRTQQEDSAVYLCASSLAWGAGVSSTQYFGPGTRLTVL.

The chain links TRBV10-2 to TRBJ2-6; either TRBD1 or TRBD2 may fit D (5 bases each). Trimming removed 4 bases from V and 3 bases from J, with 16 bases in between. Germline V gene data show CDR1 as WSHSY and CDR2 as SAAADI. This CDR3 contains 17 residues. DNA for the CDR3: TGCGCCAGCAGTGCGACCACGGGGCTGGGTGGGGCCAACGTCCTGACTTTC. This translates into CASSATTGLGGANVLTF.

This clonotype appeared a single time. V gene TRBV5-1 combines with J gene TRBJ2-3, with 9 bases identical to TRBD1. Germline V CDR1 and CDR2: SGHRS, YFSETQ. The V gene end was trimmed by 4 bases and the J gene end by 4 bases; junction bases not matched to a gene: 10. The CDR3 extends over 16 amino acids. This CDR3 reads CASSPGTGFVADTQYF. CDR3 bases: TGCGCCAGCAGCCCCGGGACAGGGTTCGTCGCAGATACGCAGTATTTT.

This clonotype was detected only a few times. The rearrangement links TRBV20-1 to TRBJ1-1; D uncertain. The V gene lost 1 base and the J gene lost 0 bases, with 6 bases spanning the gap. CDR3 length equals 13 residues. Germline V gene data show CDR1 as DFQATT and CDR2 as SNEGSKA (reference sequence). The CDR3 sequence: CSARGVLNTEAFF. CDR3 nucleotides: TGCAGTGCTAGAGGAGTGTTGAACACTGAAGCTTTCTTT.

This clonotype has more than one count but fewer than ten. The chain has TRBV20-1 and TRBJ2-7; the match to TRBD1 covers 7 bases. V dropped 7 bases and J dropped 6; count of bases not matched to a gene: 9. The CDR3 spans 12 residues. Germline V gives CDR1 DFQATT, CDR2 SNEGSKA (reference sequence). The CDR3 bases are TGCAGTGTTGAGGGGGCGAGAGCCGAGCAGTACTTC. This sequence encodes CSVEGARAEQYF.

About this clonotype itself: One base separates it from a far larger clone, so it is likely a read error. The CDR3 DNA reads as TGTGCCAGCAGTATGGGGACCGGGGAGCTGTTTTTT. Its translation: CASSMGTGELFF. The chain couples TRBV6-1 to TRBJ2-2; D not resolved. In germline, CDR1 is MNHNS, CDR2 SASEGT. The CDR3 sequence is 12 residues long. The V and J ends lost 5 bases and 5 bases respectively, with 6 bases between them.

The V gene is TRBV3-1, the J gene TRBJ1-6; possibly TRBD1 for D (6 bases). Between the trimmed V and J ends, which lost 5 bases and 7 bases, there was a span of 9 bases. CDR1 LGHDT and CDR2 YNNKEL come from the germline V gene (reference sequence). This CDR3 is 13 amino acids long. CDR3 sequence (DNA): TGTGCCAGCAGCTACACAGGGAATTCACCCCTCCACTTT. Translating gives CASSYTGNSPLHF.

CDR3 sequence reads: CASSLDTGYRSGELFF. The CDR3 nucleotides read TGTGCCAGCAGCTTAGATACAGGGTATAGGTCTGGGGAGCTGTTTTTT. V usage is TRBV7-2 and J usage is TRBJ2-2; maybe TRBD1 (6 bases). V gave up 1 base and J gave up 8 bases, with 17 bases separating them. Germline V gene lookup returns CDR1 SGHTA and CDR2 FQGNSA. There are 16 residues in the CDR3.

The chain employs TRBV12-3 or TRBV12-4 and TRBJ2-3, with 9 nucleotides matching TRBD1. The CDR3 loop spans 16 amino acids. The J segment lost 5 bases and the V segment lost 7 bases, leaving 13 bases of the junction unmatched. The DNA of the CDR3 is TGTGCCAGCAATTCCTACAGGGGGCGAGATGAAGATACGCAGTATTTT. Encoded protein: CASNSYRGRDEDTQYF.

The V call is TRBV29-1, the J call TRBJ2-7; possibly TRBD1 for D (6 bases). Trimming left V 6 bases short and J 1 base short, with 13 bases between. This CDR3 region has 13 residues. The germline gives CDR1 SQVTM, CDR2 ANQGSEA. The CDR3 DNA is TGCAGCGTCCGAACGACAGGATCCTACGAGCAGTACTTC. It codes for CSVRTTGSYEQYF.

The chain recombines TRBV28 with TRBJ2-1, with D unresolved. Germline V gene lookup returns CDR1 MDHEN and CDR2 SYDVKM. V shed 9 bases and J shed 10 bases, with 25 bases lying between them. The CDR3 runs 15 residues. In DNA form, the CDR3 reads TGTGCCAGTCTTGGGGTCGGCGGCAACATCTACGAGCAGTTCTTC. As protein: CASLGVGGNIYEQFF.